The rows below give T cell receptor beta chains drawn from one sample of a study of sequential checkpoint blockade in melanoma. The table came from immunoSEQ multiplex PCR; TCRdb's copy has only in-frame clones and leaves some out. The data hold 3,000 to 4,000 clones, with 15% to 20% observed a single time. This specimen was tumor tissue (inferred from file names), taken from a patient given nivolumab and ipilimumab in sequence. The receptors stem from a human donor with melanoma. Both conserved end residues are part of each CDR3. The order of the fields is V gene, D gene, clone size, J gene, CDR3 DNA, CDR3 protein. A D gene is named only where the DNA matches it firmly. Clone size is stated in some rows and not others, as once, few, many or a class when expanded.

TRBV28	TRBD1	.	TRBJ1-4	TGTGCCAGCAGTTCCCCAAGGACAGGGTATGAAAAACTGTTTTTT	CASSSPRTGYEKLFF
TRBV11-3	.	many	TRBJ1-2	TGTGCCAGCAGCTCAACCAAAAAGACTCGCTTCTATGGCTACACCTTC	CASSSTKKTRFYGYTF
TRBV19	TRBD1	.	TRBJ1-2	TGTGCCAGTAGGGAGGGACAGTCGTCTCTTCGGGGCTACACCTTC	CASREGQSSLRGYTF
TRBV11-3	.	.	TRBJ2-1	TGTGCCAGCAGCGTTTACAGGGTCACGAGCTCCTACAATGAGCAGTTCTTC	CASSVYRVTSSYNEQFF
TRBV11-3	TRBD2	.	TRBJ2-1	TGTGCCAGCAGCCGAGGGACTAGCACTAATGAGCAGTTCTTC	CASSRGTSTNEQFF
TRBV11-3	TRBD1	many	TRBJ2-3	TGTGCCAGCAGCCGGGGACAGGGGGATGTTTGGGGCACAGATACGCAGTATTTT	CASSRGQGDVWGTDTQYF
TRBV9	TRBD1	few	TRBJ2-5	TGTGCCAGCAGCGTAGCTACAGGGGGGGAGACCCAGTACTTC	CASSVATGGETQYF
TRBV15	.	few	TRBJ2-1	TGTGCCACCAGCGGGAAGACTAGGGTCAATGAGCAGTTCTTC	CATSGKTRVNEQFF
TRBV9	TRBD2	medium-sized	TRBJ2-3	TGTGCCAGCCGGGGGACTAGCGAATCCCCTTTCTTT	CASRGTSESPFF
TRBV6-8	.	.	TRBJ2-7	TGTGCCAGCAGTCAATGGGGTCGCGAGCAGTACTTC	CASSQWGREQYF
TRBV7-8	TRBD1	.	TRBJ2-7	TGTGCCAGCACCCTACAGGGGACGGGCGAGCAGTACTTC	CASTLQGTGEQYF
TRBV6-8	.	medium-sized	TRBJ1-1	TGTGCCAGCAGTTGGGGCAGGAACACTGAAGCTTTCTTT	CASSWGRNTEAFF
TRBV9	.	.	TRBJ2-3	TGTGCCAGCAGTGAGAAGAGCACAGATACGCAGTATTTT	CASSEKSTDTQYF
TRBV29-1	TRBD1	.	TRBJ2-5	TGCAGCGCAACAGGGACAGGTGTCCAAGAGACCCAGTACTTC	CSATGTGVQETQYF
TRBV29-1	.	.	TRBJ2-1	TGCAGCCATAGAGGTGGGTCCTACAATGAGCAGTTCTTC	CSHRGGSYNEQFF
TRBV5-1	TRBD1	.	TRBJ2-3	TGCGCCAGCAGCTTGGCAGGGGGAACAGATACGCAGTATTTT	CASSLAGGTDTQYF
TRBV23-1	TRBD2	many	TRBJ2-7	TGCGCCAGCAGCCCCGGGACTAGCGGGTGGTTCGAGCAGTACTTC	CASSPGTSGWFEQYF
TRBV5-1	TRBD2	.	TRBJ2-5	TGCGCCAGCAGCTTGGGCGGGACTAGCGGGAGAGCTAGAGAGACCCAGTACTTC	CASSLGGTSGRARETQYF
TRBV9	TRBD1	few	TRBJ1-6	TGTGCCAGCAGCGTAGGGGACAGGGGAAATTCACCCCTCCACTTT	CASSVGDRGNSPLHF
TRBV18	.	.	TRBJ1-1	TGTGCCAGCTCACCCACCCCCGCGGGACGCCGGGTCCTGAACACTGAAGCTTTCTTT	CASSPTPAGRRVLNTEAFF
TRBV29-1	.	.	TRBJ2-5	TGCAGCGTTGAATCGAGGGAAGAGACCCAGTACTTC	CSVESREETQYF
TRBV11-3	TRBD1	few	TRBJ1-3	TGTGCCAGCAGCGCGGGACAGGGGAGGGCTGGAAACACCATATATTTT	CASSAGQGRAGNTIYF
TRBV6-8	.	few	TRBJ2-4	TGTGCCAGCAGTTACTTTGAGTTAGCCAAAAACATTCAGTACTTC	CASSYFELAKNIQYF
TRBV18	.	.	TRBJ2-5	TGTGCCAGCTCACCAAGGGAAGGACAAGAGACCCAGTACTTC	CASSPREGQETQYF
TRBV19	TRBD2	.	TRBJ2-1	TGTGCCAGTAGTATAGGAACTAGCGGGGGGCCATCGGAGCAGTTCTTC	CASSIGTSGGPSEQFF
TRBV5-1	.	.	TRBJ1-1	TGCGCCAGCAGCACTCGACAAGGTGCCTCTGACACTGAAGCTTTCTTT	CASSTRQGASDTEAFF
TRBV6-8	TRBD1	few	TRBJ1-2	TGTGCCAGTAGATCAGGGGGCGACTATGGCTACACCTTC	CASRSGGDYGYTF